This record covers a single T cell receptor (beta chain). The target antigen is unknown. This specimen comes from a study of shared clonotypes between healthy human individuals. Study-level results: Large sequencing depth failed to make sorted-subset sequencing complete, rarefaction showed. Donor clonotype sharing was expected to depend on sequencing depth.

Germline V CDR1 and CDR2: PRHDT, FYEKMQ (reference sequence). This CDR3 comprises 16 residues. J was trimmed by 3 bases and V by 5 bases; bases with no gene match: 4. This table comes from immunoSEQ multiplex PCR, and its TCRdb copy is limited to in-frame clones, with some not included. The sample includes 110,000 or so clones, around two thirds of them seen just once. The chain combines TRBV13 with TRBJ2-7, with 16 bases that match TRBD2. The TCR was taken from a woman aged 30 to 39 in good health. Sequenced sample: memory CD8+ T cells sorted from blood. The subset was: CD45RO+ cells pooled with CCR7-negative TemRA cells. This CDR3 is CASSTGTSGRDYEQYF. CDR3 coding DNA: TGTGCCAGCAGCACCGGGACTAGCGGGAGGGACTACGAGCAGTACTTC. The variable domain in full, completed from reference TRBV13 and TRBJ2-7, reads AAGVIQSPRHLIKEKRETATLKCYPIPRHDTVYWYQQGPGQDPQFLISFYEKMQSDKGSIPDRFSAQQFSDYHSELNMSSLELGDSALYFCASSTGTSGRDYEQYFGPGTRLTVT.